This TCR beta chain originates from a study of long-term antiretroviral therapy in people with HIV (dated by TCRdb to between 2022 and 2023). The study in broad terms: The earliest samples were collected approximately a decade before the 2015 WHO recommendation for immediate ART, a period when ART was typically delayed until CD4 counts fell. About 40% of the 30 participants with HIV were female. No cross-contamination during QIAcube processing was shown when test extractions of a monoclonal T-cell line were performed alongside 33 polyclonal samples. Whether ART initiation and durable HIV suppression were associated with changes in peripheral blood TRB repertoire composition and diversity was tested in a retrospective serial study. A total of some 210 cryopreserved PBMC samples were contributed to the cohort by 30 adults with confirmed HIV infection, with samples collected serially over a mean of about 6 years (range 1-12).

To be included, a participant needed at least one PBMC sample from before ART initiation plus at least two post-ART samples. Treatment was received in the United States of America by all participants with HIV. Before DNA extraction, cryopreserved samples of roughly 0.85-11 million PBMC were thawed and then washed. At the time of the earliest PBMC sample, participants with HIV were aged between about 23 and 55 years. Each participant contributed PBMC samples from 1-4 timepoints before ART initiation and 2-8 timepoints after ART initiation, with a median of 7 samples. For every participant, serial HIV viral load, CD4+ T-cell count, ART history and demographic data were obtained. Using a Qiagen kit on a QIAcube, genomic DNA was extracted from unsorted PBMC, with samples processed in batches of 12. Study-wide findings and limitations: Narrower CDR3 length ranges were observed in HIV repertoires than in controls, and an antigen-experienced repertoire with only a slight naive shift after ART was suggested by the network structure. Starting ART was linked to a significant rise in TRB diversity, yet even after long-term ART the diversity remained significantly lower than in transplant donor controls. Expanded TRB clones identified before ART initiation dominated the repertoire across all time points, though the dominance fluctuated and decreased in many PLHIV after ART. Inferences about post-ART repertoire changes are limited because no data were available on ART adherence, viral resistance or therapy changes. Owing to limited PBMC availability, only the TCR beta chain was sequenced, without alpha chain pairing. Unsorted PBMC were profiled instead of sorted CD4+ and CD8+ T cells because pre-ART samples had limited cell numbers. Samples dated from about 2004 to 2018, and the ART regimens used may be less effective than current ones.

As concerns this clone: Its antigen remains unidentified. No base-level quality is on record; no much larger clone is a single base apart.

Here V drops 5 bases and J drops 5 bases, and the junction holds 13 bases not matched to any gene. The germline V gene (reference sequence) supplies CDR1 MNHEY and CDR2 SMNVEV. The CDR3 holds 16 amino acids from the cysteine to the phenylalanine. Here the CDR3 DNA is all that survives: 48 bases in frame from base 1. Sequencing of the TRB variable region was done with the immunoSEQ hsTCRB v3.0 assay at survey level resolution. The target sequencing depth for TRB was about 40,000-55,000 T-cell genomes per sample. An Illumina MiSeq with a v3 150-cycle kit was used to sequence the pooled TRB libraries. On the authors' methods: Repertoire analysis was run in R within a reproducible Nextflow workflow that covered QC, data transformation and analysis. Custom analyses were implemented in LymphoSeq2, an R package for AIRR-Seq data exploration. Several samples that produced fewer than 5000 total TRB sequences were removed, so about 200 HIV repertoires were analyzed. Among the 180 to 200 retained HIV repertoires, fewer than 65 were collected before ART initiation and 129 after ART initiation. Repertoires were downsampled to 5000 TRB nucleotide sequences, and summary statistics were averaged over 100 downsampling iterations. Only TRB sequences with CDR3 regions of at least seven amino acids were retained for analysis. Diversity was measured with a Shannon entropy-derived clonality score and the Gini coefficient. In the repertoire networks, any two of the top 5000 CDR3 amino acid sequences were linked whenever the two sequences differed by an edit distance of one. Antigen specificity groups and MHC restriction were predicted for TRB CDR3 amino acid sequences with GLIPH2. To flag known CMV, EBV, HIV or tissue antigen associations, CDR3 amino acid sequences were matched against VDJdb and McPAS-TCR. Pre-ART, post-ART and control groups were compared with Wilcoxon signed-rank tests and Holm-Bonferroni correction. Imported from immuneACCESS, the table was reduced by TCRdb to in-frame sequences with V and J called. These copies leave out some clones; in studies compared against another copy, an unresolved V gene accounts for under half, and the cause of the remainder is not known. That table supplies the V and J calls and clone size; D and trimming were determined from the DNA. The sample table records about 20,000 clones; 86% of these occur just once. The ten largest clones add up to 4.6% of the sample.

Sequences were derived from unsorted PBMCs, sampled 1.3 years after starting antiretroviral therapy. The clonotype originates from a man in his sixties with HIV. The chain joins TRBV27 to TRBJ2-7; TRBD2 agrees with 9 junctional bases. The nucleotide sequence reads as follows: TGTGCCAGCAGTCCAACACCGGCGGGGGGGACTAACGAGCAGTACTTC. Translation gives CASSPTPAGGTNEQYF.